A selection of T cell receptor beta chains follows, all from one sample in a study of blood T cell repertoires in COVID-19. The repertoire was sequenced with immunoSEQ multiplex PCR; TCRdb's copy has only in-frame clones and lacks some. The top ten clones hold approximately 5.1% of a sample with tens of thousands of clones, around 86% of them seen once. The material sequenced was peripheral blood. The receptors were gathered from a human donor in a cohort sampled during active COVID-19. Each CDR3 is given with its conserved first and last residue. The D gene is left open where the match is weak. The size field is filled for only some rows; it gives once, few, many or a size class.

D	J	size	V	DNA	CDR3
NA	TRBJ2-1	NA	TRBV6-2/TRBV6-3	TGTGCCAGCAGTCGCCAGGCCGGGACACTAAGTTACAATGAGCAGTTCTTC	CASSRQAGTLSYNEQFF
NA	TRBJ2-1	NA	TRBV7-8	TGTGCCAGCAGCCCACCGGCGGGGAAGCAGTTCTTC	CASSPPAGKQFF
TRBD1	TRBJ2-5	NA	TRBV5-8	TGTGCCAGCAGCTTGGTCGGGACAGAGGAGACCCAGTACTTC	CASSLVGTEETQYF
NA	TRBJ2-1	NA	TRBV24-1	TGTGCCACCAGTGATACCCCCGCGGGAAGGAGCTCCTACAATGAGCAGTTCTTC	CATSDTPAGRSSYNEQFF
TRBD1	TRBJ1-6	NA	TRBV5-1	TGCGCCAGCAGCTTGGAGGGGGCCCAAAATTCACCCCTCCACTTT	CASSLEGAQNSPLHF
NA	TRBJ2-7	few	TRBV29-1	TGCAGCGTTGAAGATCTACGGAGTAGATCCTACGAGCAGTACTTC	CSVEDLRSRSYEQYF
TRBD2	TRBJ2-1	NA	TRBV5-1	TGCGCCAGCAGCTTGGGTGGGACTAGCAATTATGAGCAGTTCTTC	CASSLGGTSNYEQFF
NA	TRBJ1-2	few	TRBV10-3	TGTGCCATCAGTGAGCCTTCATGGGTCACAGGGAACTATGGCTACACCTTC	CAISEPSWVTGNYGYTF
TRBD1	TRBJ2-2	NA	TRBV6-5	TGTGCCAGCAGTTACGGGGGACAGGTCACCGGGGAGCTGTTTTTT	CASSYGGQVTGELFF
TRBD1	TRBJ2-1	NA	TRBV5-6	TGTGCCAGCAGCTCCAACAGGGGTGATGAGCAGTTCTTC	CASSSNRGDEQFF
NA	TRBJ2-7	NA	TRBV7-8	TGTGCCAGCAGCCCACAGTACTACGAGCAGTACTTC	CASSPQYYEQYF
TRBD2	TRBJ2-1	NA	TRBV29-1	TGCAGCGTTGAAGGGACTAGCGGAAAATCTTGGTATGAGCAGTTCTTC	CSVEGTSGKSWYEQFF
TRBD1	TRBJ2-5	NA	TRBV24-1	TGTGCCACCAGTGATTATGACAGGGGGGGAGAGACCCAGTACTTC	CATSDYDRGGETQYF
TRBD1	TRBJ1-6	NA	TRBV9	TGTGCCAGCAGCGTAGAACAGGGGAACTCACCCCTCCACTTT	CASSVEQGNSPLHF
TRBD2	TRBJ2-7	NA	TRBV6-2/TRBV6-3	TGTGCCAGCAGTTACGTTGAGCTAGCGGGAGAAAACGAGCAGTACTTC	CASSYVELAGENEQYF
NA	TRBJ1-3	NA	TRBV5-1	TGCGCCAGCAGTCTGGGAGAATGGAGCAAAAACACCATATATTTT	CASSLGEWSKNTIYF
TRBD1	TRBJ2-7	once	TRBV7-8	TGTGCCAGCAGCCCTACAGGGGTCGGTTATTGGGAGCAGTACTTC	CASSPTGVGYWEQYF
NA	TRBJ2-1	NA	TRBV10-3	TGTGCCATCAGTGAGCGTAATGAGCAGTTCTTC	CAISERNEQFF
NA	TRBJ2-1	NA	TRBV7-9	TGTGCCAGCAGCTTAGTCGGGACTGGCTACAATGAGCAGTTCTTC	CASSLVGTGYNEQFF
NA	TRBJ2-7	NA	TRBV10-3	TGTGCCATCAGTGAGTCGGAGGGGACGGCTAATTTTTTCTCCGAGCAGTACTTC	CAISESEGTANFFSEQYF
TRBD1	TRBJ2-7	NA	TRBV6-2/TRBV6-3	TGTGCCAGCAGTGCCACAGGGGCCCTGCCCCTGAGGGGGCAGTACTTC	CASSATGALPLRGQYF
NA	TRBJ2-7	NA	TRBV11-2	TGTGCCAGCAGCTTAGCCGGGGACTACGAGCAGTACTTC	CASSLAGDYEQYF
NA	TRBJ2-7	NA	TRBV24-1	TGTGCCACCAGTGACCCGGGTCGATACGAGCAGTACTTC	CATSDPGRYEQYF
TRBD1	TRBJ1-6	NA	TRBV27	TGTGCCAGCGCCCTTGGGGGACAGGGGTACTCACCCCTCCACTTT	CASALGGQGYSPLHF
TRBD1	TRBJ1-1	NA	TRBV5-1	TGCGCCAGCAGCGAACAGGACAGGGCGTGGATGAACACTGAAGCTTTCTTT	CASSEQDRAWMNTEAFF
NA	TRBJ2-3	NA	TRBV9	TGTGCCAGCAGCGCCGGGACTCCCCGCACAGATACGCAGTATTTT	CASSAGTPRTDTQYF
NA	TRBJ1-5	few	TRBV6-5	TGTGCCAGCAGTTACTCTCCGGATCAGCCCCAGCATTTT	CASSYSPDQPQHF
TRBD1	TRBJ2-7	NA	TRBV11-2	TGTGCCAGCAGCCGAAACGTAGGGGGCTTCCAGTCCTACGAGCAGTACTTC	CASSRNVGGFQSYEQYF